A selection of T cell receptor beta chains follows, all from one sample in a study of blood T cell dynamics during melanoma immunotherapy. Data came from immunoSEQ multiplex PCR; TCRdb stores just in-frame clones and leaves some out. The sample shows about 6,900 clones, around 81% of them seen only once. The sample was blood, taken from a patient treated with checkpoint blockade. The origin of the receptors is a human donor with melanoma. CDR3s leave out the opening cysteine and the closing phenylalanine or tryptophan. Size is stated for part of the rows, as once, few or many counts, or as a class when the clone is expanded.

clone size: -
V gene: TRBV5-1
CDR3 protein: ASSPGVEFTGSGYT

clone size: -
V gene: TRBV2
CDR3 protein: ASSQGRGPGQPQH

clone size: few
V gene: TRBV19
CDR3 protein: ASTPVLSAEAF

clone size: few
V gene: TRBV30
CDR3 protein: AWTSDSYNEQF

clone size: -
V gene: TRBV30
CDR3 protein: AWSGPRVAGGKSSYEQY

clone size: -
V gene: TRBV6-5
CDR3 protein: ASSYSAGGDSYEQY

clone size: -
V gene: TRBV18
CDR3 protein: ASSPPSYNEQF

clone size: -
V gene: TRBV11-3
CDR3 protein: ASSVGLAEEQF

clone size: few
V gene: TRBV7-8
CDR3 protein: ASSSAPSIIEGTEAF

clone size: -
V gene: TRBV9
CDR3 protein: ASSPIAGDGHSYSYNEQF

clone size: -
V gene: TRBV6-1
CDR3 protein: ASSEYTGITDTQY

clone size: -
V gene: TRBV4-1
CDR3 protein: ASSPRWGGSYEQY

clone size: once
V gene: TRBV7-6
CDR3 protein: ASSVAGGPNTGELF

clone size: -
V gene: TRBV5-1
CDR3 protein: ASSPWDRLGENSPLH

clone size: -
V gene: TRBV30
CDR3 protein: AWSRGSGDTQY

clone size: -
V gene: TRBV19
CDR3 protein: ASSIWTPTNEKLF

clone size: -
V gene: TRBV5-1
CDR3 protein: ASSLEAGTETQY

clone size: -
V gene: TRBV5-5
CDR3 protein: ASSFRGQPQH

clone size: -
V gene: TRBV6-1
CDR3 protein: ASSGGGSNQPQH